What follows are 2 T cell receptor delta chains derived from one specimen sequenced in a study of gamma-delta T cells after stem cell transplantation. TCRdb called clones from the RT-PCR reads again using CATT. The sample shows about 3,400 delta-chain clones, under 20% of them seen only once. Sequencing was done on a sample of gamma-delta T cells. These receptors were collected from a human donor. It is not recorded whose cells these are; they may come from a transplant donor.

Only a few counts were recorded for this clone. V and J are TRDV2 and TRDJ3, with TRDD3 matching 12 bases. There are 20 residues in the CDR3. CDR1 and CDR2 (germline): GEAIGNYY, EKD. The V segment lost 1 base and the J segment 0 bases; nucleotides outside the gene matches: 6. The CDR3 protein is CACDTTGGYQSSWDTRQMFF. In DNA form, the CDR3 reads TGTGCCTGTGACACGACTGGGGGATACCAAAGCTCCTGGGACACCCGACAGATGTTTTTC.

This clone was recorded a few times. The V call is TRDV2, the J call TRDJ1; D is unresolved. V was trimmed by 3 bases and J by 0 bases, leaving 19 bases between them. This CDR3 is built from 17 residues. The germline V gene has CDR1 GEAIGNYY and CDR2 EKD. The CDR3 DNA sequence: TGTGCCTGTGACTCTTTGGGAGCCCCGCGGAACACCGATAAACTCATCTTT. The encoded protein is CACDSLGAPRNTDKLIF.